This T cell receptor beta chain was documented in a study of blood T cell repertoires in COVID-19. Study at large: Donors in the United States, Italy and Spain gave samples during acute or convalescent COVID-19. Sources were T cells, B-cell-depleted T cells, or PBMCs; the material itself was cDNA or gDNA.

This clone has a single count. Losses at the gene ends were 2 bases for V and 6 bases for J; bases not matched to a gene: 9. Looked up from germline, CDR1 is SGHTA and CDR2 is FQGTGA. The CDR3 has 15 amino acids. Methods used by the authors: Scientists estimated how many nucleated cells there were by amplifying reference gene primers. Sequenced by immunoSEQ multiplex PCR; TCRdb stores in-frame clones only, minus some. V and J calls and clone size are as listed in that table; D and trimming were resolved from the DNA. The sample has 150,000 to 200,000 clones; approximately 80% are singletons. Sequencing was done on a sample of peripheral blood. This TCR was sampled from a man in his 60s with acute or convalescent COVID-19. The rearrangement joins TRBV7-3 to TRBJ2-7; 8 nucleotides agree with TRBD1. The CDR3 region is CASSLGPGQVFEQYF. The CDR3 DNA sequence: TGTGCCAGCAGCTTAGGGCCGGGACAGGTCTTCGAGCAGTACTTC.